This T cell receptor (beta chain) was sequenced during a study of vaccination and CD4 T cells after COVID-19. Scientists ran DNA taken from cultured CD4+ T cells through the Oncomine TCR Beta short-read assay for sequencing. TCRdb re-analysed the PCR reads in MiXCR, keeping a single row per CDR3 protein. The sample carries over 20,000 distinct CDR3 sequences, about 40% recorded once. Documented treatment: roughly ten-day PBMC culture with coronavirus spike peptide pools or control peptides (ViraFEST assay). For this clonotype: Its antigen is unidentified.

The CDR3 extends over 15 amino acids. Germline V gives CDR1 SGHVS, CDR2 FNYEAQ. The V and J ends lost 6 bases and 3 bases, in that order; junction bases with no gene match: 7. Sequenced input: CD4+ T cells from blood, cultured in vitro. The TCR sequence derives from a human donor who had recovered from COVID-19. The chain has TRBV7-6 and TRBJ2-1; 8 bases are a match to TRBD1. CDR3 loop: CASRSGTGGYNEQFF. The CDR3 coding sequence is TGTGCCAGCAGGTCCGGGACAGGCGGCTACAATGAGCAGTTCTTC.